A selection of T cell receptor beta chains follows, all from one sample in a study of a mutant IDH1 vaccine in newly diagnosed glioma. Sequencing used immunoSEQ multiplex PCR; TCRdb keeps in-frame clones, though not all of them. The sample lists fewer than 85,000 clones; approximately 75% were seen once. Their cognate antigens are unknown. The sample consisted of PBMCs, taken from a glioma patient whose treatment included an IDH1 peptide vaccine. These TCRs come from a man aged 40-49 years with glioma. Each CDR3 is given with its conserved first and last residue. Each record gives: D gene, clone size, J gene, V gene, CDR3 protein, CDR3 DNA. The D gene is left open where the match is weak. A clone size is listed for some rows: how often the clone was seen (once, few, many), or a class if it is expanded.

d_gene: -
abundance: -
j_gene: TRBJ2-3
v_gene: TRBV19
CDR3aa: CASSSLRDTITDTQYF
CDR3nt: TGTGCCAGTAGTTCCCTCCGGGACACGATCACAGATACGCAGTATTTT

d_gene: TRBD1
abundance: -
j_gene: TRBJ1-2
v_gene: TRBV9
CDR3aa: CASSVVGTGYGYTF
CDR3nt: TGTGCCAGCAGCGTAGTCGGGACAGGCTATGGCTACACCTTC

d_gene: TRBD1
abundance: -
j_gene: TRBJ1-2
v_gene: TRBV2
CDR3aa: CASSGQGAIGGYTF
CDR3nt: TGTGCCAGCAGTGGGCAGGGGGCGATTGGTGGCTACACCTTC

d_gene: -
abundance: once
j_gene: TRBJ1-6
v_gene: TRBV6-4
CDR3aa: CASSQVDDSPLHF
CDR3nt: TGTGCCAGCAGCCAGGTGGACGATTCACCCCTCCACTTT

d_gene: TRBD1
abundance: -
j_gene: TRBJ1-5
v_gene: TRBV4-2
CDR3aa: CASSQAGGNQPQHF
CDR3nt: TGTGCCAGCAGCCAAGCAGGGGGTAATCAGCCCCAGCATTTT

d_gene: -
abundance: -
j_gene: TRBJ2-5
v_gene: TRBV27
CDR3aa: CASSLGQGIEETQYF
CDR3nt: TGTGCCAGCAGTTTGGGGCAGGGAATAGAAGAGACCCAGTACTTC

d_gene: -
abundance: -
j_gene: TRBJ2-5
v_gene: TRBV18
CDR3aa: CASSPSLQETQYF
CDR3nt: TGTGCCAGCTCACCTTCGCTCCAAGAGACCCAGTACTTC

d_gene: TRBD2
abundance: few
j_gene: TRBJ2-3
v_gene: TRBV6-6
CDR3aa: CASSTGLAFDTQYF
CDR3nt: TGTGCCAGCAGTACCGGACTAGCGTTCGATACGCAGTATTTT

d_gene: TRBD2
abundance: -
j_gene: TRBJ2-7
v_gene: TRBV13
CDR3aa: CASTPLTSGRGWPTEQYF
CDR3nt: TGTGCCAGCACTCCCTTGACTAGCGGGAGGGGATGGCCTACGGAGCAGTACTTC

d_gene: -
abundance: -
j_gene: TRBJ1-5
v_gene: TRBV5-4
CDR3aa: CASSLRGGNSNQPQHF
CDR3nt: TGTGCCAGCAGCTTGAGGGGGGGAAATAGCAATCAGCCCCAGCATTTT

d_gene: -
abundance: -
j_gene: TRBJ2-1
v_gene: TRBV5-4
CDR3aa: CASSLGGRYYNEQFF
CDR3nt: TGTGCCAGCAGCTTAGGGGGGAGGTATTACAATGAGCAGTTCTTC

d_gene: -
abundance: few
j_gene: TRBJ2-1
v_gene: TRBV7-9
CDR3aa: CASSLGSNEQFF
CDR3nt: TGTGCCAGCAGCTTAGGCAGCAATGAGCAGTTCTTC

d_gene: -
abundance: few
j_gene: TRBJ1-4
v_gene: TRBV19
CDR3aa: CASSMGPSAEKLFF
CDR3nt: TGTGCCAGTAGTATGGGGCCTAGTGCTGAAAAACTGTTTTTT

d_gene: -
abundance: -
j_gene: TRBJ2-7
v_gene: TRBV21-1
CDR3aa: CASSKGASGRLSSYEQYF
CDR3nt: TGTGCCAGCAGCAAGGGCGCTAGCGGAAGGTTAAGCTCCTACGAGCAGTACTTC

d_gene: TRBD2
abundance: -
j_gene: TRBJ2-3
v_gene: TRBV7-2
CDR3aa: CASSLSGRAPDTQYF
CDR3nt: TGTGCCAGCAGCCTTAGCGGGAGGGCCCCAGATACGCAGTATTTT

d_gene: TRBD2
abundance: -
j_gene: TRBJ2-7
v_gene: TRBV7-2
CDR3aa: CASSPGLAGYHEQYF
CDR3nt: TGTGCCAGCAGCCCAGGACTAGCGGGGTACCACGAGCAGTACTTC

d_gene: -
abundance: few
j_gene: TRBJ1-1
v_gene: TRBV4-3
CDR3aa: CASSHQTGEAFF
CDR3nt: TGCGCCAGCAGCCATCAAACAGGGGAAGCTTTCTTT

d_gene: TRBD1
abundance: -
j_gene: TRBJ2-7
v_gene: TRBV19
CDR3aa: CASSTTGGYEQYF
CDR3nt: TGTGCCAGTAGTACGACAGGGGGCTACGAGCAGTACTTC

d_gene: -
abundance: -
j_gene: TRBJ2-7
v_gene: TRBV18
CDR3aa: CASSPTQGLNEQYF
CDR3nt: TGTGCCAGCTCACCAACCCAGGGTTTAAACGAGCAGTACTTC

d_gene: -
abundance: -
j_gene: TRBJ2-3
v_gene: TRBV11-2
CDR3aa: CASSSTTISNQDTQYF
CDR3nt: TGTGCCAGCAGCTCCACGACTATATCCAATCAAGATACGCAGTATTTT

d_gene: -
abundance: -
j_gene: TRBJ2-3
v_gene: TRBV6-1
CDR3aa: CASSITARDTQYF
CDR3nt: TGTGCCAGCAGTATCACAGCAAGGGATACGCAGTATTTT

d_gene: -
abundance: few
j_gene: TRBJ1-1
v_gene: TRBV27
CDR3aa: CASGRGRDTEAFF
CDR3nt: TGTGCCAGCGGGAGGGGCCGAGACACTGAAGCTTTCTTT

d_gene: TRBD1
abundance: few
j_gene: TRBJ1-6
v_gene: TRBV30
CDR3aa: CAWSVARTGVNSPLHF
CDR3nt: TGTGCCTGGAGTGTCGCGAGGACAGGGGTGAATTCACCCCTCCACTTT

d_gene: -
abundance: -
j_gene: TRBJ1-4
v_gene: TRBV28
CDR3aa: CASKGDEKLFF
CDR3nt: TGTGCCAGCAAAGGGGATGAAAAACTGTTTTTT

d_gene: -
abundance: -
j_gene: TRBJ2-1
v_gene: TRBV5-4
CDR3aa: CASSLAGSSYNEQFF
CDR3nt: TGTGCCAGCAGCTTGGCAGGTAGCTCCTACAATGAGCAGTTCTTC

d_gene: TRBD2
abundance: -
j_gene: TRBJ2-5
v_gene: TRBV4-3
CDR3aa: CASSQDRTSGRTQYF
CDR3nt: TGCGCCAGCAGCCAAGATAGGACTAGCGGCAGAACCCAGTACTTC

d_gene: -
abundance: -
j_gene: TRBJ1-1
v_gene: TRBV6-5
CDR3aa: CASSYSRSGFTEAFF
CDR3nt: TGTGCCAGCAGTTACTCGAGAAGCGGGTTCACTGAAGCTTTCTTT

d_gene: -
abundance: -
j_gene: TRBJ2-7
v_gene: TRBV5-8
CDR3aa: CASSTGHTFSEQYF
CDR3nt: TGTGCCAGCAGCACGGGACACACATTTAGCGAGCAGTACTTC

d_gene: -
abundance: few
j_gene: TRBJ1-6
v_gene: TRBV7-9
CDR3aa: CASSSVFGGSPLHF
CDR3nt: TGTGCCAGCAGCTCGGTTTTCGGAGGTTCACCCCTCCACTTT

d_gene: TRBD2
abundance: once
j_gene: TRBJ2-2
v_gene: TRBV6-6
CDR3aa: CASSEGLAGVGELFF
CDR3nt: TGTGCCAGCAGTGAGGGACTAGCGGGGGTTGGGGAGCTGTTTTTT

d_gene: TRBD1
abundance: -
j_gene: TRBJ1-2
v_gene: TRBV6-5
CDR3aa: CASRRTGYYGYTF
CDR3nt: TGTGCCAGCAGAAGGACAGGTTACTATGGCTACACCTTC

d_gene: TRBD2
abundance: -
j_gene: TRBJ2-5
v_gene: TRBV5-1
CDR3aa: CASRKTSGPPSGTQYF
CDR3nt: TGCGCCAGCAGGAAGACTAGCGGGCCACCTTCCGGGACCCAGTACTTC

d_gene: TRBD1
abundance: -
j_gene: TRBJ1-5
v_gene: TRBV28
CDR3aa: CASSLRAGTGGQPQHF
CDR3nt: TGTGCCAGCAGTCTCCGGGCTGGGACAGGGGGTCAGCCCCAGCATTTT

d_gene: -
abundance: -
j_gene: TRBJ2-7
v_gene: TRBV4-2
CDR3aa: CASSQATGVSYEQYF
CDR3nt: TGTGCCAGCAGCCAAGCGACAGGAGTCTCCTACGAGCAGTACTTC

d_gene: -
abundance: -
j_gene: TRBJ1-2
v_gene: TRBV2
CDR3aa: CASSETGLSYGYTF
CDR3nt: TGTGCCAGCAGTGAAACGGGGCTTAGCTATGGCTACACCTTC

d_gene: -
abundance: -
j_gene: TRBJ2-5
v_gene: TRBV18
CDR3aa: CASSPNEETQYF
CDR3nt: TGTGCCAGCTCACCGAACGAAGAGACCCAGTACTTC

d_gene: TRBD1
abundance: -
j_gene: TRBJ1-2
v_gene: TRBV25-1
CDR3aa: CASSDFGTATRNYGYTF
CDR3nt: TGTGCCAGCAGTGACTTTGGGACAGCTACCCGTAACTATGGCTACACCTTC

d_gene: -
abundance: -
j_gene: TRBJ2-5
v_gene: TRBV15
CDR3aa: CATSRDPGQETQYF
CDR3nt: TGTGCCACCAGCAGAGATCCGGGGCAAGAGACCCAGTACTTC

d_gene: TRBD1
abundance: -
j_gene: TRBJ1-4
v_gene: TRBV7-8
CDR3aa: CASSLGQQGGNEKLFF
CDR3nt: TGTGCCAGCAGCTTAGGCCAACAGGGGGGCAATGAAAAACTGTTTTTT

d_gene: TRBD1
abundance: -
j_gene: TRBJ2-5
v_gene: TRBV15
CDR3aa: CATTEGAGQETQYF
CDR3nt: TGTGCCACCACAGAGGGGGCAGGCCAAGAGACCCAGTACTTC

d_gene: TRBD2
abundance: -
j_gene: TRBJ2-1
v_gene: TRBV7-3
CDR3aa: CASSLESGSHNEQFF
CDR3nt: TGTGCCAGCAGCTTAGAGAGCGGGAGCCACAATGAGCAGTTCTTC

d_gene: TRBD1
abundance: few
j_gene: TRBJ1-2
v_gene: TRBV4-1
CDR3aa: CASSLRDRDAGGYTF
CDR3nt: TGCGCCAGCAGCCTACGTGACAGGGACGCCGGTGGCTACACCTTC

d_gene: -
abundance: -
j_gene: TRBJ1-3
v_gene: TRBV9
CDR3aa: CASSAGGNAGNTIYF
CDR3nt: TGTGCCAGCAGCGCGGGAGGGAACGCTGGAAACACCATATATTTT

d_gene: -
abundance: -
j_gene: TRBJ1-2
v_gene: TRBV6-6
CDR3aa: CASSPEGDYGYTF
CDR3nt: TGTGCCAGCAGCCCTGAGGGGGACTATGGCTACACCTTC

d_gene: -
abundance: -
j_gene: TRBJ2-7
v_gene: TRBV29-1
CDR3aa: CSGGDRSYEQYF
CDR3nt: TGCAGCGGTGGGGACCGATCCTACGAGCAGTACTTC

d_gene: -
abundance: -
j_gene: TRBJ1-2
v_gene: TRBV18
CDR3aa: CASSPGRDDGYTF
CDR3nt: TGTGCCAGCTCACCGGGGAGGGATGATGGCTACACCTTC

d_gene: -
abundance: -
j_gene: TRBJ1-1
v_gene: TRBV19
CDR3aa: CASSITFRVAGTEAFF
CDR3nt: TGTGCCAGTAGTATTACGTTCAGGGTGGCTGGGACTGAAGCTTTCTTT

d_gene: TRBD1
abundance: -
j_gene: TRBJ2-1
v_gene: TRBV7-2
CDR3aa: CASSLSLGTGNNEQFF
CDR3nt: TGTGCCAGCAGCTTGTCTCTTGGGACAGGGAACAATGAGCAGTTCTTC

d_gene: -
abundance: few
j_gene: TRBJ1-1
v_gene: TRBV7-2
CDR3aa: CASSLGLRGLEAFF
CDR3nt: TGTGCCAGCAGCTTAGGGCTCCGGGGGCTTGAAGCTTTCTTT

d_gene: -
abundance: medium-sized
j_gene: TRBJ1-1
v_gene: TRBV5-1
CDR3aa: CASSSKDSLNTEAFF
CDR3nt: TGCGCCAGCAGCTCCAAGGACAGCTTGAACACTGAAGCTTTCTTT

d_gene: -
abundance: -
j_gene: TRBJ2-3
v_gene: TRBV23-1
CDR3aa: CASSQNGTPTSTDTQYF
CDR3nt: TGCGCCAGCAGTCAAAATGGGACGCCCACTAGCACAGATACGCAGTATTTT

d_gene: -
abundance: -
j_gene: TRBJ1-4
v_gene: TRBV30
CDR3aa: CAWSQMTTNEKLFF
CDR3nt: TGTGCCTGGAGCCAGATGACAACTAATGAAAAACTGTTTTTT

d_gene: TRBD1
abundance: -
j_gene: TRBJ2-7
v_gene: TRBV30
CDR3aa: CAWAGQAGNEQYF
CDR3nt: TGTGCCTGGGCGGGACAGGCCGGCAACGAGCAGTACTTC

d_gene: -
abundance: -
j_gene: TRBJ1-5
v_gene: TRBV30
CDR3aa: CAWRVDSNQPQHF
CDR3nt: TGTGCCTGGAGGGTGGATAGCAATCAGCCCCAGCATTTT